The present T cell receptor beta chain was sequenced within a study of blood T cell repertoires in COVID-19. About the research overall: Some COVID-19 samples were acute and others convalescent; all came from the United States, Italy and Spain. PBMCs, B-cell-depleted T cells, or T cells were the source of the cDNA or gDNA that made up the material.

Trimming stripped 0 bases from V and 2 bases from J, with 6 bases between. CDR1 is GTSNPN, CDR2 SVGIG, per germline (reference sequence). The CDR3 is 13 amino acids. Authors' data handling: Nucleated cell number was recorded as an estimate derived from reference gene primer amplification. Clones were read by immunoSEQ multiplex PCR, and TCRdb kept only the in-frame ones, dropping some. V and J calls and clone size are given by that table; D and trimming were obtained from the DNA. Altogether about 210,000 clones are present, about 83% being singletons, with the ten largest covering 2.5% to 3%. Sequences were obtained from peripheral blood. This rearrangement joins TRBV30 to TRBJ2-3; unclear D gene. This TCR derives from a woman in her forties with active or convalescent COVID-19. The CDR3: CAWSVHNTDTQYF. The CDR3 DNA reads TGTGCCTGGAGTGTACACAACACAGATACGCAGTATTTT.